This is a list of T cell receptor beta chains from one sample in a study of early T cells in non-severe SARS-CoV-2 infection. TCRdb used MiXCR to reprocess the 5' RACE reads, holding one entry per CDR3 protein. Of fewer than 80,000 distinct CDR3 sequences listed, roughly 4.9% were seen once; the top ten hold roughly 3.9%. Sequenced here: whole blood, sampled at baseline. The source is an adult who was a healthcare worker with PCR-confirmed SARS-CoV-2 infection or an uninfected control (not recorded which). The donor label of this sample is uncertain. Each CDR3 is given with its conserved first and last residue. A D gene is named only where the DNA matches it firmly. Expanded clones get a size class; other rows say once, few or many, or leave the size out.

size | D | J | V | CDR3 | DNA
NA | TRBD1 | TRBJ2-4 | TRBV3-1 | CASSHAGQGKNIQYF | TGTGCCAGCAGCCACGCCGGACAGGGGAAAAACATTCAGTACTTC
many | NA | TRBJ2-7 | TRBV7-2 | CASSSFIQGSYEQYF | TGTGCCAGCAGCTCATTTATTCAGGGATCCTACGAGCAGTACTTC
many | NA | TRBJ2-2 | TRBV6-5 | CASSGDNTGELFF | TGTGCCAGCAGTGGGGACAACACCGGGGAGCTGTTTTTT
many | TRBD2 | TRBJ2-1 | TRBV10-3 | CAIRGLAGGHEQFF | TGTGCCATCAGAGGACTAGCGGGGGGCCATGAGCAGTTCTTC
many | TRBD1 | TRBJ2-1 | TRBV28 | CASSPGTGLLDEQFF | TGTGCCAGCAGCCCAGGGACAGGGTTGCTTGATGAGCAGTTCTTC
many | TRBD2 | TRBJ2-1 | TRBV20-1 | CSAEPLSGGALEQFF | TGCAGTGCTGAACCTCTGAGCGGGGGGGCCCTTGAGCAGTTCTTC
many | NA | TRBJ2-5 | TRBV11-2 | CASSPGAPGRTQYF | TGTGCCAGCAGCCCGGGGGCTCCCGGCAGGACCCAGTACTTC
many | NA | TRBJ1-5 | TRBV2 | CASSELRRNQPQHF | TGTGCCAGCAGTGAACTCAGGAGGAATCAGCCCCAGCATTTT
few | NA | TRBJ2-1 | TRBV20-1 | CSASGALGGRSYNEQFF | TGCAGTGCTAGTGGGGCACTTGGGGGGCGGTCCTACAATGAGCAGTTCTTC
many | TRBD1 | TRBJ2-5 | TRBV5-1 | CASSPMTGQETQYF | TGCGCCAGCAGCCCAATGACAGGGCAAGAGACCCAGTACTTC